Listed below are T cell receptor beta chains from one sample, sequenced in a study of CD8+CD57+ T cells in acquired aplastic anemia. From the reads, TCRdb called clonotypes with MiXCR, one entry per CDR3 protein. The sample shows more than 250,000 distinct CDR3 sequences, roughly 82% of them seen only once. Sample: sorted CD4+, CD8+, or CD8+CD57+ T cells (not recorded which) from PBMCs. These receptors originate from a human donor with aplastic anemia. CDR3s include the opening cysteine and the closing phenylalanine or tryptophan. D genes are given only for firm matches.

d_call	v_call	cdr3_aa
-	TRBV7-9	CASSFQRSRGSDYF
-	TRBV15	CATSRESILTYNEQFF
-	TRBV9	CAISVSTGPQWDEQFF
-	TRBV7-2	CASSLAGSPDTQVLTF
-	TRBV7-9	CASSLAGREHYFYF
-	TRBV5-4	CASSLNIRPDTQYF
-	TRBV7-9	CASRPVCTQYFYF
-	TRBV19	CASSTSGGSYSAQFF
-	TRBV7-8	CASSLDPNGNAQAFF
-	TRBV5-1	CASSLDRFF
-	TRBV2	CASGNGGADTQYF
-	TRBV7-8	CASSYAKGTDEQYF
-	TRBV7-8	CASSVAGTDRPYF
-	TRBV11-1	CASSFDHRDQPQHF
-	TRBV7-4	CASSLAVRGGAEYF
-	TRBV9	CASSGNGGGGYTQYF
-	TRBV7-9	CASSEGAGVTDTQQFF
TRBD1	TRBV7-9	CASSSDRAADTIYFF
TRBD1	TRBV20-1	CSAVDRGCLNTEAFF
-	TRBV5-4	CASSFTRETYNEQFF
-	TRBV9	CASSFPSGGPTNAFF
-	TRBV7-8	CASSLAGGPDTQYFGYTF
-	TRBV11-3	CASSLRDFKETQYF
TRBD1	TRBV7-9	CASIPGGQGADGYTF
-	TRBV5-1	CASSFLQANEKLFF
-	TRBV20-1	CSARGLQGGDTDTQYF
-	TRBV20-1	CSAIGRRAMMSNEQFF
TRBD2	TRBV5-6	CASSPRESGAYEQYF
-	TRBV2	CASSPTAFYNAQFF
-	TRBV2	CASSESYSNQPEHFF
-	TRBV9	CASSVGGTDTQPF